Listed below are T cell receptor beta chains from one sample, sequenced in a study of T cell repertoires in cytomegalovirus infection. These TCRs' antigens remain unknown. From the reads, TCRdb called clonotypes with MiXCR, one entry per CDR3 protein. The sample includes about 830,000 distinct CDR3 sequences, 30% to 35% of them seen just once. Sequences were derived from cultured CD8+ T cells from PBMCs, sampled from culture after CMV antigen stimulation. The source is a human donor in good health (CMV status not recorded). Some clones in this sample may be carry-over from other donors' samples. The conserved cysteine and the conserved F or W are not part of the CDR3 here.

J: TRBJ2-7; V: TRBV3-1; CDR3: ASSRPGRKSYEQY
J: TRBJ2-1; V: TRBV19; CDR3: ASSIIPDRGSVEQF
J: TRBJ1-1; V: TRBV12-3/TRBV12-4; CDR3: ASRGTGILNTEAF
J: TRBJ2-1; V: TRBV2; CDR3: ASSSDLAGGHDEQF
J: TRBJ2-2; V: TRBV10-3; CDR3: AIRRTSGASANTGELF
J: TRBJ1-2; V: TRBV25-1; CDR3: ASSEPSPGEGNGYT
J: TRBJ1-6; V: TRBV20-1; CDR3: SAKAVEFYNSPLH
J: TRBJ1-5; V: TRBV9; CDR3: ASSPRDSLNQPQH
J: TRBJ1-1; V: TRBV6-1; CDR3: ASTSRGRGTEAF
J: TRBJ2-2; V: TRBV6-6; CDR3: ASGREGFAGELF
J: TRBJ2-1; V: TRBV19; CDR3: ASSIDGEQF
J: TRBJ1-2; V: TRBV4-1; CDR3: ASSQVAGGLVGYT
J: TRBJ2-1; V: TRBV7-8; CDR3: ASSSDRNINEQF
J: TRBJ2-4; V: TRBV6-1; CDR3: ASSHPRGLAKNIQY
J: TRBJ1-2; V: TRBV7-2; CDR3: ASSSPGENYGYT
J: TRBJ2-1; V: TRBV7-8; CDR3: ASSSFDGNEQF
J: TRBJ2-7; V: TRBV2; CDR3: ASSEADRKKQY
J: TRBJ1-1; V: TRBV7-6; CDR3: ASTSSWGGNTEAF
J: TRBJ2-3; V: TRBV4-1; CDR3: ASSQDYGILGTQY
J: TRBJ2-4; V: TRBV12-3/TRBV12-4; CDR3: ASSPDPMDIQY
J: TRBJ2-7; V: TRBV6-1; CDR3: ARSRGPSYEQY
J: TRBJ2-2; V: TRBV9; CDR3: ASKAGGSWTGELF
J: TRBJ2-5; V: TRBV4-2; CDR3: ASSQDEWAAKTQY
J: TRBJ2-1; V: TRBV12-3/TRBV12-4; CDR3: ASSFGSYTYNEQF
J: TRBJ2-5; V: TRBV5-8; CDR3: ASSLAEGAETQY
J: TRBJ2-3; V: TRBV6-6; CDR3: ASSYSPGASTDTQY
J: TRBJ1-6; V: TRBV27; CDR3: ASSKITGGRSPLH
J: TRBJ2-1; V: TRBV6-6; CDR3: ASSGGGTTKDYNEQF
J: TRBJ2-3; V: TRBV7-9; CDR3: ASSLEDWRDTQY
J: TRBJ1-2; V: TRBV12-3/TRBV12-4; CDR3: ASSLGQLSGYT
J: TRBJ2-3; V: TRBV5-5; CDR3: ASSRYTQTGDLTDTQY
J: TRBJ1-1; V: TRBV5-1; CDR3: ASSLANGSPRGTEAF
J: TRBJ2-1; V: TRBV19; CDR3: ASSILQSGEQF
J: TRBJ2-5; V: TRBV7-6; CDR3: ASSLEASGGAETQY
J: TRBJ2-7; V: TRBV28; CDR3: ASSLGGDNQPSSYEQY
J: TRBJ2-3; V: TRBV27; CDR3: ASSLFRGTLSTDTQY
J: TRBJ2-1; V: TRBV15; CDR3: ATGRTSGGNEQF
J: TRBJ2-7; V: TRBV7-9; CDR3: ASSSGGREYYEQY
J: TRBJ1-1; V: TRBV6-2/TRBV6-3; CDR3: ASSLSGLEAF
J: TRBJ1-2; V: TRBV4-3; CDR3: ASSQDPPGGINYGYT
J: TRBJ2-1; V: TRBV6-5; CDR3: ASTQGTSGGANEQF
J: TRBJ1-1; V: TRBV6-1; CDR3: ASWTQEASAF
J: TRBJ2-3; V: TRBV7-2; CDR3: ASPGLAGPTDTQY
J: TRBJ1-5; V: TRBV20-1; CDR3: RNHRERNQPQH
J: TRBJ2-5; V: TRBV5-4; CDR3: ASSSQGTPETQY
J: TRBJ1-2; V: TRBV4-1; CDR3: ASSQGGGGPPRDYGYT
J: TRBJ2-5; V: TRBV6-5; CDR3: ASSQPGVQETQY
J: TRBJ2-7; V: TRBV14; CDR3: ASRLASGEQY
J: TRBJ1-2; V: TRBV9; CDR3: ASSSEGPGGYT
J: TRBJ1-1; V: TRBV10-3; CDR3: AIKGGVGAF
J: TRBJ1-5; V: TRBV12-3/TRBV12-4; CDR3: ASSLGLVNQPQH
J: TRBJ2-1; V: TRBV27; CDR3: ASSWGASENEQF
J: TRBJ2-7; V: TRBV6-1; CDR3: ASSEFRHPEQY
J: TRBJ2-1; V: TRBV29-1; CDR3: SVAGGNYNEQF
J: TRBJ2-2; V: TRBV6-8; CDR3: ASSYSGGFGGADTGELF